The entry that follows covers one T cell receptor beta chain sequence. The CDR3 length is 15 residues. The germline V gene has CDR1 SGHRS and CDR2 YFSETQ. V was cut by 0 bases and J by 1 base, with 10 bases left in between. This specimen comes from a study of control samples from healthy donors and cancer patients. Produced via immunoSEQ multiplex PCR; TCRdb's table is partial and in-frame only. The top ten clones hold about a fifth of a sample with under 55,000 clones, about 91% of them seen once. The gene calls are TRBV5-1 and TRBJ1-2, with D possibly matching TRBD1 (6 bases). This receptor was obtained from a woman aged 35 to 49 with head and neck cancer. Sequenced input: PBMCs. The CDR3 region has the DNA TGCGCCAGCAGCTTGGGATCAGGGGTTAACTATGGCTACACCTTC. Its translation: CASSLGSGVNYGYTF.